The subject of this entry is one TCR beta chain. Its antigen is still unknown. Base qualities are not provided; no much larger clone lies one nucleotide away. The data were taken from a study of blood T cell repertoires in COVID-19 (dated by TCRdb to 2020 to 2022). For the study in its entirety: Samples covering the acute and convalescent phases of COVID-19 were provided by collaborators in the United States, Italy and Spain. Deeply sampled blood TCRbeta repertoires from subjects exposed to, actively infected with, or recovered from COVID-19 were included in the dataset. Samples were obtained from the ongoing ImmuneRACE study (first 160 participants) and from some 1,200 subjects provided by 6 global collaborators. The sample metadata nearly always contained a de-identified subject ID, COVID-19 status, age in years and sex. The repertoires were made available in a free public database intended to serve as a resource for research on the immune response to SARS-CoV-2. The prospective study material was composed of cDNA or gDNA derived from T cells, B-cell-depleted T cells, or PBMCs. Where available, HLA class I and class II types were taken from metadata supplied by the sample provider and were not determined by assay-based typing.

From cysteine to phenylalanine, the CDR3 is 14 amino acids long. Only the CDR3 region is kept as DNA, spanning 42 bases read in frame from base 1. V drops 2 bases and J drops 0 bases, leaving 5 bases in between. From the germline V gene, CDR1 is MNHEY and CDR2 is SVGEGT. Overall study results and their limits: How much clinical and demographic metadata was included differed by source and by participant, and the metadata was provided uncurated.

TCRbeta CDR3 regions were amplified from genomic DNA using the immunoSEQ Assay, a bias-controlled multiplex PCR. Turning to the authors' computational methods: Nucleated cell counts per sample were estimated from amplification of reference gene primers within the assay. Sequence reads were collapsed and filtered to measure the absolute abundance of every unique TCRbeta CDR3 rearrangement. For each sample, productive Simpson clonality was calculated as the square root of Simpson's diversity index across productive rearrangements. TCRdb retrieved this table from immuneACCESS and kept in-frame rearrangements only. Not all clones are present; in checked studies, unresolved V genes account for under half, and no reason is known for the remainder. Clone size and the V and J calls come from that table; the DNA yielded D and trimming. The sample contains 150,000 to 200,000 clones, 80% to 95% of them found a single time. Roughly 0.56% of the sample rests with the top ten.

Collaborating institutions collected whole blood in K2EDTA tubes following their own protocols. Collaborator samples were shipped for TCRbeta analysis as frozen whole blood, isolated PBMCs, or DNA extracted from either sample type. Here the chain combines TRBV6-2 or TRBV6-3 and TRBJ1-5, with the D gene not confidently named. Sequenced input: peripheral blood. This receptor was taken from a man aged 50-60 years with acute or convalescent COVID-19. The bases are TGTGCCAGCAGTTACGGCCTTAGCAATCAGCCCCAGCATTTT. It translates to CASSYGLSNQPQHF.